This T cell receptor beta chain was sequenced during a study of blood T cells in healthy people across ages. Study outcomes and limitations: With naive T cell percentage, TCR beta diversity showed a strong correlation. From one million sequenced T cells, diversity estimates were lower bounds.

A remark on this clonotype: The antigen is unknown. A clone one base away is much larger, so this may be a read error.

Sample-barcoded 5' priming and a J-beta primer mix drove a second PCR of 7 to 11 cycles. Each cDNA molecule was tagged by a template-switch adaptor that had 12 random nucleotides. TCRdb re-analysed the 5' RACE reads in MiXCR, keeping a single row per CDR3 protein. The table lists hundreds of thousands of distinct CDR3 sequences, roughly 40% of them singletons. Total RNA extraction produced at least 5.5 micrograms (per sample) for the study. V was pared by 5 bases and J by 7 bases, with 11 bases of the junction left unmatched. This CDR3 has 17 amino acids. The sequenced sample was blood. The chain has TRBV12-3 or TRBV12-4 and TRBJ2-7; TRBD2 matches 16 bases. The clonotype originates from a young man in good health. CDR3 nucleotide sequence: TGTGCCAGCAGTCTATCCGGGACTAGCGGGGGGGGCAATGAGCAGTACTTC. Residues: CASSLSGTSGGGNEQYF.